The entry below describes one TCR beta chain. Its antigen remains unidentified. Isolation recovered at least 7 million PBMCs from every sample. Germline V gives CDR1 MNHEY, CDR2 SVGAGI. This CDR3 is built from 12 residues. Trimming took 6 bases from V and 14 from J; bases not matched to a gene: 6. The data stem from a study of blood T cells in healthy people across ages. Across the study: About one barcoded beta molecule per two T cells came from capture by template switching. General observations from the study: In long-lived donors, naive CD4+ cell counts and diversity exceeded those of aged donors.

Alongside a J-beta primer mix, a sample-barcoded 5' primer served in a second PCR lasting about 7 to 12 cycles. Each TCR beta cDNA got a 12-nucleotide random molecular identifier. One entry per CDR3 protein results from TCRdb running MiXCR on the 5' RACE reads. In the table there are more than 1.4 million distinct CDR3 sequences, roughly 40% of which are singletons. Sequences were obtained from blood. The TCR originated in a woman aged 18 to 35 in good health. This sequence joins TRBV6-5 and TRBJ2-2; 10 nucleotides align to TRBD2. CDR3 in amino acids: CASSFSGGSLFF. CDR3 nucleotide sequence: TGTGCCAGCAGCTTTAGCGGGGGGTCACTGTTTTTT.